This T cell receptor (beta chain) was captured in a study of CD4 T cells in relation to SARS-CoV-2 and coronaviruses. Across the study: TCR beta CDR3s were sequenced after 10-day antigen culture of PBMCs.

CD4+ T cells from unexposed donors were obtained before the COVID-19 pandemic (2011-2018). CD4+ T cells were isolated from the cells after more than 8 days of culture. Concerning this clone itself: Its antigen remains unidentified.

The CDR3 length is 14 residues. V lost 3 bases and J lost 3; bases outside the gene matches: 4. Looked up from germline, CDR1 is DFQATT and CDR2 is SNEGSKA (reference sequence). Profiled with immunoSEQ multiplex PCR; TCRdb holds only in-frame clones, not every one. The data show roughly 20,000 clones, under 80% seen once. The sequencing input was CD4+ T cells from PBMCs, cultured in vitro. The chain combines TRBV20-1 with TRBJ1-5; 8 positions match TRBD1. This clonotype originated in a human donor in good health. CDR3 nucleotides: TGCAGTGCTAGTCGGACAGGGAACAATCAGCCCCAGCATTTT. Amino acid sequence: CSASRTGNNQPQHF.